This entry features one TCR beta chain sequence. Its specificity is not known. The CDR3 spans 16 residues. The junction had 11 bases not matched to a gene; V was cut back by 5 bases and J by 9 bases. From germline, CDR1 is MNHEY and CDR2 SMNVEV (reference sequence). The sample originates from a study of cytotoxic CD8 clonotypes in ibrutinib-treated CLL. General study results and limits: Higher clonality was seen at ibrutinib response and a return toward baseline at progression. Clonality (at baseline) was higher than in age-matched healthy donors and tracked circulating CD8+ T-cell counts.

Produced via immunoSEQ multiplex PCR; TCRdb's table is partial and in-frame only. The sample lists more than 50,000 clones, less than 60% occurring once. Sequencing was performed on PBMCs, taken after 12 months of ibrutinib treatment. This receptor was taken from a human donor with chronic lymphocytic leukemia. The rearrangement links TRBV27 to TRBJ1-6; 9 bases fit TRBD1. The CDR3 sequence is CASSNTGQGLGSPLHF. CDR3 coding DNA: TGTGCCAGCAGTAATACGGGACAGGGACTTGGTTCACCCCTCCACTTT.